These 17 T cell receptor beta chains originate from one sample sequenced in a study of response to subunit inactivated influenza vaccine. From the RT-PCR reads, TCRdb called clonotypes with MiXCR, one entry per CDR3 protein. Here the sample spans around 520,000 distinct CDR3 sequences, 12% being singletons. This sample comprised PBMCs from blood, obtained on the day of vaccination. The receptors were gathered from a man aged 50 to 60 who received an inactivated influenza vaccine.

The chain has TRBV12-3 or TRBV12-4 and TRBJ2-3; weak D call: TRBD2 (5 bases). The CDR3 is 15 residues long. V dropped 7 bases and J dropped 4 bases, with 18 bases sitting between them. CDR3 amino acids: CASILTGSRADTQYF. In DNA, the CDR3 is TGTGCCAGCATTCTGACGGGGTCCCGGGCAGATACGCAGTATTTT.

This clonotype was counted only a few times. CDR3 nucleotide sequence: TGCAGTGCTAGTGGGACTAGCGGGTTCTATGAGCAGTTCTTC. It yields the protein CSASGTSGFYEQFF. This chain links TRBV20-1 with TRBJ2-1; 12 bases are shared with TRBD2. The CDR3 runs 14 residues. V lost 3 bases and J lost 8; bases outside the gene matches: 5. Germline values: CDR1 DFQATT, CDR2 SNEGSKA (reference sequence).

As regards this clonotype: Being one base from a much bigger clone, this may be a read error. The chain recombines TRBV4-3 with TRBJ2-6; the D gene is possibly TRBD1 (6 bases). Germline assignment: CDR1 LGHNA and CDR2 YSLEER. The CDR3 is 20 amino acids. V was pared by 1 base and J by 1 base, with 20 bases between. In DNA, the CDR3 is TGCGCCAGCAGCCAAGCGTTTTATTGCAGGGGAAGATCTGGGGCCAACGTCCTGACTTTC. This gives the protein CASSQAFYCRGRSGANVLTF.

The rearrangement joins TRBV20-1 to TRBJ2-5; TRBD2 agrees at 9 bases. The CDR3 totals 14 residues. Germline loops: CDR1 DFQATT, CDR2 SNEGSKA (reference sequence). V was clipped by 3 bases and J by 9 bases; unmatched bases: 11. DNA for the CDR3: TGCAGTGCTAGTATTTGGACTAGCGAGGAGGCCCAGTACTTC. Residues: CSASIWTSEEAQYF.

Ten or more counts support this clonotype. The V and J genes are TRBV5-5 and TRBJ1-5, with D possibly being TRBD1 (5 bases). Germline loops: CDR1 SGHKS, CDR2 YYEKEE (reference sequence). V was trimmed by 6 bases and J by 7 bases, leaving 20 bases between them. The CDR3 spans 15 residues. CDR3 residues: CASTYGGVSGQPQHF. CDR3 DNA: TGTGCCAGCACCTATGGAGGGGTGTCAGGGCAGCCCCAGCATTTT.

This clonotype appeared once. This clone may be a read error of a much larger clone one base away. The rearrangement links TRBV27 to TRBJ2-1; 7 positions agree with TRBD2. The germline CDR1 and CDR2 sequences are MNHEY and SMNVEV (reference sequence). The CDR3 is 16 residues long. Unmatched junction bases numbered 8, after V lost 0 bases and J lost 6 bases. The CDR3 protein is CASSLSTGRSANEQFF. For the CDR3, the DNA is TGTGCCAGCAGTTTATCTACCGGGAGGTCGGCCAATGAGCAGTTCTTC.

This clonotype has only a few counts. The V gene is TRBV7-2, the J gene TRBJ2-7; tentative D call: TRBD2 (6 bases). Germline V gene data show CDR1 as SGHTA and CDR2 as FQGNSA. The V end was cut by 1 base, the J end by 4 bases, with 11 bases between. This CDR3 has 14 residues. CDR3 DNA: TGTGCCAGCAGCTTAGGTTGGGGGGAATACGAGCAGTACTTC. It translates to CASSLGWGEYEQYF.

This clonotype was observed at least ten times. J is TRBJ2-3 and V is TRBV11-2; 11 bases are a match to TRBD2. Germline CDR1 SGHAT, CDR2 FQNNGV. V shed 0 bases, J shed 6 bases, and the junction held 8 bases outside the gene matches. This CDR3 is 17 amino acids long. The CDR3 protein is CASSLDLAGGRRDTQYF. The CDR3 region has the DNA TGTGCCAGCAGCTTAGACCTAGCGGGAGGAAGAAGGGATACGCAGTATTTT.

A few counts support this clonotype. In nucleotides, the CDR3 is TGTGCCAGCAGTTACTCGCCAGTCGGATCCTATGGCTACACCTTC. Encoded protein: CASSYSPVGSYGYTF. The chain joins TRBV6-5 to TRBJ1-2; D remains unclear. The CDR3 has 15 amino acids. Looked up from germline, CDR1 is MNHEY and CDR2 is SVGAGI. The V end was cut by 0 bases, the J end by 4 bases, with 12 bases between.

This clonotype showed up just a few times. The CDR3 nucleotides are TGTGCCAGTAGTGAGACCCTGGACGGAAATCAGCCCCAGCATTTT. Amino acid sequence: CASSETLDGNQPQHF. V is TRBV19 and J is TRBJ1-5; D is undetermined. This CDR3 comprises 15 residues. V was trimmed by 5 bases and J by 4 bases, leaving 15 bases between them. Germline V gene data show CDR1 as LNHDA and CDR2 as SQIVND (reference sequence). Looking up the rest from reference TRBV19 and TRBJ1-5 gives the full variable domain: DGGITQSPKYLFRKEGQNVTLSCEQNLNHDAMYWYRQDPGQGLRLIYYSQIVNDFQKGDIAEGYSVSREKKESFPLTVTSAQKNPTAFYLCASSETLDGNQPQHFGDGTRLSIL.

This clonotype turned up a few times. Here the CDR3 reads CASRAPTGTGVSDTQYF. In DNA form, the CDR3 reads TGTGCCAGCAGAGCCCCGACCGGGACAGGGGTATCAGATACGCAGTATTTT. The V gene is TRBV12-3 or TRBV12-4, the J gene TRBJ2-3; 10 bases fit TRBD1. V shed 6 bases, J shed 4 bases, and the junction held 13 bases outside the gene matches. The CDR3 contains 17 residues.

The chain combines TRBV5-1 with TRBJ2-7, with TRBD2 identical over 13 bases. Germline assignment: CDR1 SGHRS and CDR2 YFSETQ. The V segment lost 4 bases and the J segment 4 bases; nucleotides outside the gene matches: 5. The CDR3 covers 15 residues. Here the CDR3 reads CASSTWTSGSYEQYF. In DNA form, the CDR3 reads TGCGCCAGCAGCACCTGGACTAGCGGGAGTTACGAGCAGTACTTC.

This clonotype was counted between two and nine times. The CDR3 region is CSARDRLQNGYTF. The CDR3 DNA is TGCAGTGCCCGGGACCGCTTACAGAACGGCTACACCTTC. The chain has TRBV20-1 and TRBJ1-2; possible D gene TRBD1, 5 bases. The CDR3 runs to 13 residues. Trimming pared 6 bases from V and 8 bases from J, leaving 19 bases between. The V gene's germline CDR1 is DFQATT and CDR2 SNEGSKA (reference sequence).

This chain uses TRBV30 with TRBJ2-1, with D perhaps matching TRBD2 (6 bases). There are 14 residues in the CDR3. Germline assignment: CDR1 GTSNPN and CDR2 SVGIG (reference sequence). V shed 5 bases and J shed 3 bases, with 14 bases lying between them. This chain's CDR3 is CAWDPTGGYNEQFF. As DNA, the CDR3 is TGTGCCTGGGATCCGACCGGGGGCTACAATGAGCAGTTCTTC.

This clonotype was seen repeatedly, ten times or more. The chain links TRBV20-1 to TRBJ2-7, with 9 bases identical to TRBD1. The CDR3 totals 13 residues. V trimming: 7 bases; J trimming: 6 bases; junction bases outside the gene matches: 10. Germline values: CDR1 DFQATT, CDR2 SNEGSKA (reference sequence). The CDR3 region is CSGAGDRGTEQYF. Here the CDR3 DNA reads TGCAGTGGAGCAGGAGACAGGGGGACCGAGCAGTACTTC.

The chain joins TRBV6-1 to TRBJ2-7, with 8 positions matching TRBD2. Per the germline V gene, CDR1 is MNHNS and CDR2 is SASEGT. The CDR3 has 15 amino acids. V trimming: 2 bases; J trimming: 3 bases; junction bases outside the gene matches: 6. The CDR3 loop is CASSERGGGLYEQYF. As DNA, the CDR3 is TGTGCCAGCAGTGAACGGGGCGGGGGGCTCTACGAGCAGTACTTC.

This clonotype showed up many times. CDR3 in DNA: TGTGCCAGCAGTCCAGGACTAGAATTTTACAATGAGCAGTTCTTC. Protein: CASSPGLEFYNEQFF. The rearrangement joins TRBV6-2 or TRBV6-3 to TRBJ2-1; 7 bases map to TRBD2. The germline V gene encodes CDR1 MNHEY and CDR2 SVGEGT. V dropped 5 bases and J dropped 4; count of bases not matched to a gene: 8. This CDR3 is 15 amino acids long.